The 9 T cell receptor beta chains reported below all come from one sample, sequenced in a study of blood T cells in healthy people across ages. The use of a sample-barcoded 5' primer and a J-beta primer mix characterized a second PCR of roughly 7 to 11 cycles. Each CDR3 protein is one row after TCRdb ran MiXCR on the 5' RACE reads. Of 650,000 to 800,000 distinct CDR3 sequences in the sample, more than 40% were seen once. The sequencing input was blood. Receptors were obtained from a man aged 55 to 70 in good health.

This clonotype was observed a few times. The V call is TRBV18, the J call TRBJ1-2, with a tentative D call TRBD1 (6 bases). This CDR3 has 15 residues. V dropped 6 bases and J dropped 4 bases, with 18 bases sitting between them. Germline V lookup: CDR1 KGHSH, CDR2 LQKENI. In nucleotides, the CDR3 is TGTGCCAGCTCGCGTACGACCGGGACAACCTATGGCTACACCTTC. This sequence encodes CASSRTTGTTYGYTF.

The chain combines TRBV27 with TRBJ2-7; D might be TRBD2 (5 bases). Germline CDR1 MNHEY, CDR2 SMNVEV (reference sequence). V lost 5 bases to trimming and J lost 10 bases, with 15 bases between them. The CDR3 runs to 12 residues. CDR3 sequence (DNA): TGTGCCAGCAGTACCTCCGGACGGGAACAGTACTTC. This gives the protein CASSTSGREQYF.

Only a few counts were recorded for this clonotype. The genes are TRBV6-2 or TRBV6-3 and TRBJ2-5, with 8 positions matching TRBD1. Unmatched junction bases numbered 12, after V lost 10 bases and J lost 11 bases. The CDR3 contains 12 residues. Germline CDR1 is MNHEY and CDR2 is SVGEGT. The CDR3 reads CATSGTGGKQYF. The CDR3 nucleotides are TGTGCCACGTCCGGGACAGGTGGAAAGCAGTACTTC.

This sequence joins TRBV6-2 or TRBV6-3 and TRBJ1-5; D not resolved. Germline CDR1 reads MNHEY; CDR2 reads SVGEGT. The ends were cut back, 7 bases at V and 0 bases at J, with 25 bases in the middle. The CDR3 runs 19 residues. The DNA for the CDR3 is TGTGCCAGCAAACCGTCACGGGGAGTCTTGGTCGATAGCAATCAGCCCCAGCATTTT. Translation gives CASKPSRGVLVDSNQPQHF.

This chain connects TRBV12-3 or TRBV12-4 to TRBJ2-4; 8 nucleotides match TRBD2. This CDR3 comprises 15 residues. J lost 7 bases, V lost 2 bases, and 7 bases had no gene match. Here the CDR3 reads CASSLLESGGNIQYF. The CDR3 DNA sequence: TGTGCCAGCAGTTTATTAGAGAGCGGGGGTAACATTCAGTACTTC.

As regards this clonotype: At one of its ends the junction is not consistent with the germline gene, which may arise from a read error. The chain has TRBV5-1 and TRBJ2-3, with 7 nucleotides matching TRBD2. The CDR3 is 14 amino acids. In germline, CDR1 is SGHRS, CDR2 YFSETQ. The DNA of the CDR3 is TGCGCCAGCAGCTTCGGGGGGATCACAGATGCGCAGTATTTT. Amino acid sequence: CASSFGGITDAQYF.

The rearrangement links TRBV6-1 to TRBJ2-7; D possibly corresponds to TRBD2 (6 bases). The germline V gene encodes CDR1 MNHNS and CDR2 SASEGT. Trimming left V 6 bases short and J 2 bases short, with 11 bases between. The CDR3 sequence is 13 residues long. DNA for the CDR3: TGTGCCAGCAGGGCCGGGAGAACCTACGAGCAGTACTTC. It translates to CASRAGRTYEQYF.

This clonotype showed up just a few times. CDR3 loop: CASSVQGREKLFF. The DNA for the CDR3 is TGTGCCAGCAGCGTACAGGGGAGGGAAAAACTGTTTTTT. J is TRBJ1-4 and V is TRBV5-4; TRBD1 agrees at 7 bases. CDR1 and CDR2 from the germline V gene are SGHNT and YYREEE (reference sequence). The CDR3 is 13 residues long. With 4 bases clipped from V and 8 bases from J, the junction kept 5 bases outside the gene matches.

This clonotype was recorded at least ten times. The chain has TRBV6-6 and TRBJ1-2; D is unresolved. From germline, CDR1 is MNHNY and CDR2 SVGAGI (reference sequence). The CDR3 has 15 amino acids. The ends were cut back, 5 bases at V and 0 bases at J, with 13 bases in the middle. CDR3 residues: CASSLIAPANYGYTF. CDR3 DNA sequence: TGTGCCAGCAGTCTTATAGCCCCAGCTAACTATGGCTACACCTTC.